The 5 T cell receptor beta chains listed next were all sequenced from one sample in a study of cytomegalovirus exposure and HLA in healthy donors. It was with 60 Vbeta and 13 Jbeta primers that the PCR ran. Clones were sequenced by immunoSEQ multiplex PCR, and TCRdb holds only the in-frame ones, with some missing. The data show 150,000 to 200,000 clones, over 75% seen once. Material for sequencing was PBMCs. The origin of the receptors is a man aged 18 to 29 in good health and CMV-seropositive.

This chain connects TRBV5-1 to TRBJ2-3; D ambiguous. V was shortened by 1 base and J by 6 bases, with 12 bases between the two germline ends. Germline values: CDR1 SGHRS, CDR2 YFSETQ. The CDR3 is made up of 14 amino acids. CDR3 in DNA: TGCGCCAGCAGCTTGAGCCAGTCCGGGGATACGCAGTATTTT. Encoded protein: CASSLSQSGDTQYF.

For this clone: A junction end diverges from the germline sequence, so it may reflect a read error. The chain uses TRBV2 and TRBJ1-2, with a weak D call TRBD1 (5 bases). The CDR3 runs 11 residues. Germline-derived CDR1 and CDR2 are SNHLY and FYNNEI. DNA for the CDR3: TGTGCCAGCAGTGAGGCAGCCGTGGGGGGATTT. It encodes CASSEAAVGGF.

The chain carries TRBV2 and TRBJ2-2, with D possibly TRBD2 on 5 matching bases. The CDR3 runs to 15 residues. Trimming shortened V by 6 bases and J by 1 base, and 12 bases separated the two germline ends. Germline lookup yields CDR1 SNHLY and CDR2 FYNNEI. The CDR3 region has the DNA TGTGCCAGCAGGGCCGGGATCGGGAACACCGGGGAGCTGTTTTTT. Amino acids: CASRAGIGNTGELFF.

The chain uses TRBV27 and TRBJ2-1; TRBD2 is a possible D gene (6 bases). V shed 0 bases and J shed 9 bases, with 6 bases lying between them. The germline CDR1 and CDR2 sequences are MNHEY and SMNVEV (reference sequence). There are 12 residues in the CDR3. The CDR3 DNA is TGTGCCAGCAGTTTATCGGGGGGTGAGCAGTTCTTC. Amino acids: CASSLSGGEQFF.

The rearrangement joins TRBV6-5 to TRBJ2-1; D possibly corresponds to TRBD1 (5 bases). Per germline, CDR1 MNHEY and CDR2 SVGAGI. Between the trimmed V and J ends, which lost 2 bases and 10 bases, there was a span of 9 bases. This CDR3 has 12 amino acids. CDR3 DNA: TGTGCCAGCAGTTACATGGCAGGGGAGCAGTTCTTC. Translated, it gives CASSYMAGEQFF.